The clone carrying this T cell receptor (beta chain) turned up a few times. Antigen unknown. CDR1 and CDR2 from the germline V gene are SGDLS and YYNGEE. This CDR3 contains 15 residues. The ends were cut back, 3 bases at V and 4 bases at J, with 16 bases in the middle. With a J-beta primer mix and a sample-barcoded 5' primer, a second PCR ran about 7 to 11 cycles. TCRdb independently ran MiXCR on the 5' RACE reads; one entry per CDR3 protein. The sample lists about 900,000 distinct CDR3 sequences, around 62% occurring once. This entry is derived from a study of blood T cells in healthy people across ages. Study results and limitations: It was held that the diversity estimates obtained from one million T cells were underestimates. The fall in TCR beta diversity per million T cells was roughly linear with age.

In terms of origin and age, donors were healthy Caucasian individuals from Russia aged about 6 to 90. The chain recombines TRBV9 with TRBJ2-5; D uncertain. Sequencing was carried out using blood. The receptor comes from a man aged 30 to 39 in good health. CDR3 nucleotides: TGTGCCAGCAGCGCTTCTCCCATTAGTGGAGAGACCCAGTACTTC. Translated, it gives CASSASPISGETQYF.